These 17 T cell receptor beta chains were sequenced from one sample in a study of T cell responses to AZD1222 COVID-19 vaccine. The repertoire was sequenced with immunoSEQ multiplex PCR; TCRdb's copy has only in-frame clones and lacks some. Of about 130,000 clones listed, 87% are singletons. The source was peripheral blood, collected on day 0 of AZD1222 vaccination. The source is an adult in good health.

The gene calls are TRBV5-1 and TRBJ1-1; perhaps TRBD1 as D (5 bases). CDR1 SGHRS and CDR2 YFSETQ come from the germline V gene. V was cut by 0 bases and J by 0 bases, with 9 bases left in between. This CDR3 is 15 amino acids long. The CDR3 bases are TGCGCCAGCAGCTTGGGACAGAGAATGAACACTGAAGCTTTCTTT. It yields the protein CASSLGQRMNTEAFF.

V usage is TRBV19 and J usage is TRBJ2-7, with 7 bases fitting TRBD2. Losses at the gene ends were 4 bases for V and 6 bases for J; bases not matched to a gene: 12. CDR3 length: 15 amino acids. The germline V gene has CDR1 LNHDA and CDR2 SQIVND (reference sequence). The CDR3 region is CASSTRGLPLGEQYF. CDR3 DNA sequence: TGTGCCAGTAGTACCCGGGGACTACCCCTGGGCGAGCAGTACTTC.

The gene calls are TRBV3-1 (or the pseudogene TRBV3-2) and TRBJ2-1; tentative D call: TRBD1 (6 bases). CDR1 and CDR2 (germline): LGHDT, YNNKEL (reference sequence). Trimming cost V 0 bases and J 0 bases, with 12 bases left between them. The CDR3 is 17 amino acids. The CDR3 DNA reads TGTGCCAGCAGCCAAGACTGGGACACGAGCTCCTACAATGAGCAGTTCTTC. Its translation is CASSQDWDTSSYNEQFF.

The rearrangement links TRBV7-9 to TRBJ1-2; D not certain. The CDR3 runs to 14 residues. The ends were cut back, 5 bases at V and 8 bases at J, with 18 bases in the middle. Looked up from germline, CDR1 is SEHNR and CDR2 is FQNEAQ (reference sequence). The CDR3 loop is CASSTDVPLEGYTF. CDR3 sequence (DNA): TGTGCCAGCAGCACGGACGTTCCCCTCGAGGGCTACACCTTC.

The V call is TRBV3-1 (or the pseudogene TRBV3-2), the J call TRBJ1-6, with 9 positions matching TRBD1. This CDR3 contains 17 residues. CDR1 is LGHDT and CDR2 is YNNKEL in the germline V gene (reference sequence). J was trimmed by 7 bases and V by 0 bases; bases with no gene match: 7. The CDR3 coding sequence is TGTGCCAGCAGCCAAGAGTGGACAGGGGTGGTAAATTCACCCCTCCACTTT. Amino acids: CASSQEWTGVVNSPLHF.

V and J are TRBV5-1 and TRBJ1-2; a possible D gene is TRBD1 (5 bases). Trimming left V 4 bases short and J 6 bases short, with 16 bases between. There are 14 residues in the CDR3. Looked up from germline, CDR1 is SGHRS and CDR2 is YFSETQ. This chain's CDR3 is CASSHLFGGDGYTF. The CDR3 DNA is TGCGCCAGCAGCCATCTCTTCGGGGGAGATGGCTACACCTTC.

On this clone: Other DNA sequences of this sample code for an identical CDR3. The rearrangement links TRBV7-2 to TRBJ1-2, with D possibly matching TRBD1 (5 bases). The CDR3 is 12 amino acids. V was shortened by 2 bases and J by 5 bases, with 6 bases between the two germline ends. Germline V gene sequence: CDR1 SGHTA, CDR2 FQGNSA. The CDR3 bases are TGTGCCAGCAGCTTATCAGGGTATGGCTACACCTTC. This translates into CASSLSGYGYTF.

Only one count was recorded for this clone. This sequence joins TRBV6-2 or TRBV6-3 and TRBJ2-2; D is undetermined. The CDR3 has 13 amino acids. The germline V gene has CDR1 MNHEY and CDR2 SVGEGT. V was pared by 0 bases and J by 8 bases, with 7 bases between. The CDR3 DNA is TGTGCCAGCAGTTACTCCCACGGAGGGGAGCTGTTTTTT. Its translation is CASSYSHGGELFF.

The CDR3 sequence: CASSLVGTAYNEQFF. CDR3 nucleotides: TGCGCCAGCAGCTTGGTGGGGACAGCCTACAATGAGCAGTTCTTC. V and J are TRBV5-1 and TRBJ2-1; 7 bases are a match to TRBD1. This CDR3 contains 15 residues. Per the germline V gene, CDR1 is SGHRS and CDR2 is YFSETQ. J was trimmed by 2 bases and V by 0 bases; bases with no gene match: 2.

V is TRBV5-6 and J is TRBJ1-5; the match to TRBD1 covers 11 bases. The V gene's germline CDR1 is SGHDT and CDR2 YYEEEE. Trimming at V came to 4 bases and at J to 6 bases, leaving 9 bases not matched to a gene. The CDR3 sequence is 16 residues long. The CDR3 protein is CASSQRDRGSGQPQHF. The CDR3 DNA reads as TGTGCCAGCAGCCAACGGGACAGGGGGTCGGGTCAGCCCCAGCATTTT.

This rearrangement joins TRBV19 to TRBJ1-3; D remains ambiguous. CDR3 length: 13 amino acids. Germline values: CDR1 LNHDA, CDR2 SQIVND (reference sequence). The V gene lost 4 bases and the J gene lost 2 bases, with 6 bases spanning the gap. The DNA of the CDR3 is TGTGCCAGTAGTACAGGAGCTGGAAACACCATATATTTT. Translated: CASSTGAGNTIYF.

J is TRBJ2-2 and V is TRBV5-1; tentative D call: TRBD1 (6 bases). Germline values: CDR1 SGHRS, CDR2 YFSETQ. The CDR3 has 15 residues. Trimming took 0 bases from V and 5 from J, leaving 11 bases between them. The CDR3 region is CASSLEIGGTGELFF. CDR3 in DNA: TGCGCCAGCAGCTTGGAAATAGGGGGAACCGGGGAGCTGTTTTTT.

The chain recombines TRBV19 with TRBJ1-1; TRBD1 matches 8 bases. The CDR3 is 13 residues long. V lost 6 bases to trimming and J lost 10 bases; unmatched junction nucleotides: 10. CDR1 and CDR2 from the germline V gene are LNHDA and SQIVND (reference sequence). The CDR3 is CASSINRGARAFF. In nucleotides, the CDR3 is TGTGCCAGTAGCATAAACAGGGGGGCTCGAGCTTTCTTT. Looking up the rest from reference TRBV19 and TRBJ1-1 gives the full variable domain: DGGITQSPKYLFRKEGQNVTLSCEQNLNHDAMYWYRQDPGQGLRLIYYSQIVNDFQKGDIAEGYSVSREKKESFPLTVTSAQKNPTAFYLCASSINRGARAFFGQGTRLTVV.

The chain carries TRBV7-9 and TRBJ2-1; maybe TRBD2 (6 bases). CDR1 SEHNR and CDR2 FQNEAQ come from the germline V gene (reference sequence). This CDR3 comprises 14 residues. V was shortened by 7 bases and J by 0 bases, with 10 bases between the two germline ends. The CDR3 region is CASIWGDSYNEQFF. The CDR3 bases are TGTGCCAGCATCTGGGGGGACTCCTACAATGAGCAGTTCTTC.

This clone was seen only once. The chain has TRBV18 and TRBJ1-1; 8 bases match TRBD1. The CDR3 has 17 amino acids. The germline gives CDR1 KGHSH, CDR2 LQKENI. Trimming cost V 1 base and J 1 base; bases outside gene matches: 8. The CDR3 coding sequence is TGTGCCAGCTCACCACTCGGGGCGGGACAGGCGAACACTGAAGCTTTCTTT. Encoded protein: CASSPLGAGQANTEAFF.

This chain joins TRBV20-1 and TRBJ2-7; D is unresolved. The V gene lost 6 bases and the J gene lost 2 bases, with 5 bases spanning the gap. The CDR3 contains 10 residues. Germline V gene data show CDR1 as DFQATT and CDR2 as SNEGSKA (reference sequence). The CDR3 protein is CSAFPYEQYF. DNA of the CDR3: TGCAGTGCCTTTCCCTACGAGCAGTACTTC.

This rearrangement joins TRBV28 to TRBJ2-2, with 9 bases fitting TRBD2. This CDR3 is 15 amino acids long. V shed 7 bases and J 9 bases; nucleotides not matched to a gene: 12. Germline CDR1 reads MDHEN; CDR2 reads SYDVKM. The CDR3 sequence: CASTRGTSQPRELFF. CDR3 coding DNA: TGTGCCAGCACCAGAGGGACTAGCCAACCGAGGGAGCTGTTTTTT.